The rows below give T cell receptor beta chains drawn from one sample of a study of cytomegalovirus exposure and HLA in healthy donors. Sequenced by immunoSEQ multiplex PCR; TCRdb stores in-frame clones only, minus some. The sample carries about 150,000 clones, approximately 91% recorded once. The sequenced material came from PBMCs. The receptors originated from a woman in her late teens or twenties in good health and CMV-seropositive. The CDR3 runs from the conserved cysteine through the conserved F or W. D genes are given only for firm matches. Not all rows give a size; the values are once, few, many and, for expanded clones, a class.

>TRBV27|TRBJ1-2|-|once
CASSPGTPENYGYTF
TGTGCCAGCAGTCCGGGAACACCGGAAAACTATGGCTACACCTTC
>TRBV2|TRBJ1-2|-|few
CASSEAQAYGYTF
TGTGCCAGCAGTGAAGCGCAGGCCTATGGCTACACCTTC
>TRBV12-2|TRBJ2-7|-|-
CASRLAPGLADPYEQYF
TGTGCAAGTCGCTTAGCCCCGGGACTAGCGGACCCCTACGAGCAGTACTTC
>TRBV7-3|TRBJ1-2|TRBD1|few
CASSTRQGRTNGYTF
TGTGCCAGCAGCACGCGACAGGGGCGGACGAATGGCTACACCTTC
>TRBV5-4|TRBJ2-5|-|once
CASSLGAVQETQYF
TGTGCCAGCAGCTTGGGAGCGGTTCAAGAGACCCAGTACTTC
>TRBV9|TRBJ2-7|TRBD1|-
CASSRQGAYEQYF
TGTGCCAGCTCCAGACAGGGCGCCTACGAGCAGTACTTC
>TRBV7-9|TRBJ2-3|TRBD2|-
CASSPTSGGGTSTDTQYF
TGTGCCAGCAGCCCGACTAGCGGAGGGGGGACTAGCACAGATACGCAGTATTTT
>TRBV7-2|TRBJ1-2|TRBD1|-
CASRRGRDRGMNYGYTF
TGTGCCAGCCGGCGGGGCCGGGACAGGGGTATGAACTATGGCTACACCTTC
>TRBV5-1|TRBJ2-1|TRBD2|-
CASSFLAGSSSYNEQFF
TGCGCCAGCAGCTTCCTAGCGGGTTCGAGCTCCTACAATGAGCAGTTCTTC
>TRBV11-3|TRBJ2-7|-|-
CASSLVGGIAYEQYF
TGTGCCAGCAGCTTAGTGGGAGGAATCGCCTACGAGCAGTACTTC
>TRBV5-1|TRBJ1-1|-|-
CASSLAQGRTEAFF
TGCGCCAGCAGCTTGGCACAGGGAAGGACTGAAGCTTTCTTT
>TRBV29-1|TRBJ2-1|-|once
CSVVRTGEFYNEQFF
TGCAGCGTTGTCCGAACGGGAGAATTCTACAATGAGCAGTTCTTC
>TRBV19|TRBJ2-7|TRBD1|-
CASSTQTGYEQYF
TGTGCCAGTAGTACACAGACAGGGTACGAGCAGTACTTC
>TRBV7-2|TRBJ2-3|TRBD1|-
CASSFRQGSADTQYF
TGTGCCAGCAGCTTCCGACAGGGGTCGGCAGATACGCAGTATTTT
>TRBV5-4|TRBJ2-7|TRBD2|-
CASSPGGRPYEQYF
TGTGCCAGCAGCCCAGGCGGGAGGCCCTACGAGCAGTACTTC
>TRBV29-1|TRBJ2-7|TRBD2|once
CSASGLAGPSYEQYF
TGCAGCGCCTCGGGACTAGCGGGACCTTCCTACGAGCAGTACTTC
>TRBV5-5|TRBJ2-7|TRBD2|-
CASSPGLAVNTYEQYF
TGTGCCAGCAGTCCGGGACTAGCGGTCAACACCTACGAGCAGTACTTC
>TRBV7-2|TRBJ2-1|-|-
CASSTQGLPYNEQFF
TGTGCCAGCAGCACACAGGGTCTTCCCTACAATGAGCAGTTCTTC
>TRBV7-6|TRBJ2-7|TRBD2|-
CASSPVDSGVPYEQYF
TGTGCCAGCAGCCCAGTGGATAGCGGGGTCCCCTACGAGCAGTACTTC
>TRBV30|TRBJ2-5|TRBD2|-
CAWSVGLAGAPGGETQYF
TGTGCCTGGAGTGTAGGGCTAGCGGGAGCCCCGGGGGGGGAGACCCAGTACTTC
>TRBV19|TRBJ1-5|-|-
CASRLAGRGIQPQHF
TGTGCCAGTAGGTTAGCAGGGAGGGGTATCCAGCCCCAGCATTTT
>TRBV7-6|TRBJ2-1|TRBD2|-
CASSAGLAAYNEQFF
TGTGCCAGCAGCGCGGGACTAGCGGCCTACAATGAGCAGTTCTTC
>TRBV7-2|TRBJ2-7|TRBD2|-
CASSPAPGLVSEQYF
TGTGCCAGCAGCCCGGCCCCGGGACTAGTCTCCGAGCAGTACTTC
>TRBV7-9|TRBJ2-7|-|-
CASSSSQQPYEQYF
TGTGCCAGCAGCTCTTCACAGCAACCCTACGAGCAGTACTTC
>TRBV30|TRBJ1-2|-|-
CAWSVAAAGNYGYTF
TGTGCCTGGAGTGTGGCGGCGGCCGGCAACTATGGCTACACCTTC
>TRBV30|TRBJ2-3|-|once
CAWSARTVADTQYF
TGTGCCTGGAGTGCCCGGACTGTAGCAGATACGCAGTATTTT
>TRBV30|TRBJ1-3|-|-
CAWSVLVSSGNTIYF
TGTGCCTGGAGTGTACTCGTGAGCTCTGGAAACACCATATATTTT
>TRBV2|TRBJ2-1|TRBD2|-
CASATSGRFNEQFF
TGTGCCAGCGCAACTAGCGGGAGGTTCAATGAGCAGTTCTTC
>TRBV28|TRBJ2-3|TRBD2|-
CASSQAGGSTDTQYF
TGTGCCAGCAGCCAAGCGGGAGGGAGCACAGATACGCAGTATTTT
>TRBV10-3|TRBJ2-7|TRBD2|-
CAISVGTSGLSSYEQYF
TGTGCCATCAGTGTAGGGACTAGCGGGCTCAGCTCCTACGAGCAGTACTTC
>TRBV11-1|TRBJ2-1|-|once
CASSSRYGYNEQFF
TGTGCCAGCAGCTCGAGGTATGGTTACAATGAGCAGTTCTTC
>TRBV27|TRBJ2-7|TRBD2|few
CASSFGSGSYEQYF
TGTGCCAGCAGTTTTGGTAGCGGGAGCTACGAGCAGTACTTC
>TRBV30|TRBJ2-3|-|-
CAWRRGQRTDTQYF
TGTGCCTGGAGGCGGGGACAGCGCACAGATACGCAGTATTTT
>TRBV5-1|TRBJ2-4|TRBD1|-
CASSSGTGGDIQYF
TGCGCCAGCAGCTCCGGGACAGGGGGCGACATTCAGTACTTC
>TRBV6-5|TRBJ1-1|-|once
CASREAFGTEAFF
TGTGCCAGTAGGGAGGCCTTTGGCACTGAAGCTTTCTTT
>TRBV11-3|TRBJ2-7|-|-
CASSLPGGYEQYF
TGTGCCAGCAGCCTCCCCGGGGGCTACGAGCAGTACTTC
>TRBV20-1|TRBJ2-3|-|-
CSARRGDTQYF
TGCAGTGCTAGACGAGGGGATACGCAGTATTTT
>TRBV28|TRBJ2-7|-|-
CASLGDKYEQYF
TGTGCCAGCCTGGGGGACAAATACGAGCAGTACTTC
>TRBV2|TRBJ2-1|-|-
CASSEGSSRNNEQFF
TGTGCCAGCAGTGAAGGGTCTAGTAGGAACAATGAGCAGTTCTTC
>TRBV4-1|TRBJ1-5|TRBD1|once
CASRAGQGASNQPQHF
TGCGCCAGCAGAGCTGGACAGGGGGCGAGCAATCAGCCCCAGCATTTT
>TRBV6-1|TRBJ2-1|TRBD2|-
CASRQGTSGRSEQFF
TGTGCCAGCAGGCAAGGGACTAGCGGGAGGAGTGAGCAGTTCTTC
>TRBV6-5|TRBJ1-1|-|-
CASSSRAGETEAFF
TGTGCCAGCAGTTCGAGGGCAGGGGAAACTGAAGCTTTCTTT
>TRBV5-4|TRBJ2-7|-|-
CASFEGGIYEQYF
TGTGCCAGCTTCGAGGGTGGGATCTACGAGCAGTACTTC
>TRBV16|TRBJ1-4|TRBD1|-
CASSQTGLNEKLFF
TGTGCCAGCAGCCAGACAGGGTTGAATGAAAAACTGTTTTTT
>TRBV5-1|TRBJ2-5|-|-
CASSLVGGAQETQYF
TGCGCCAGCAGCTTGGTAGGAGGGGCCCAAGAGACCCAGTACTTC
>TRBV30|TRBJ2-4|TRBD1|-
CAWSATGGEAKNIQYF
TGTGCCTGGAGTGCCACAGGGGGAGAAGCCAAAAACATTCAGTACTTC
>TRBV30|TRBJ1-3|-|many
CAWSGTTSTGNTIYF
TGTGCCTGGAGCGGGACAACAAGTACTGGAAACACCATATATTTT
>TRBV9|TRBJ2-5|TRBD2|-
CASSARAGGRETQYF
TGTGCCAGCAGCGCCCGAGCGGGAGGGAGGGAGACCCAGTACTTC
>TRBV4-3|TRBJ2-5|TRBD2|once
CASSQDQLAGGETQYF
TGCGCCAGCAGCCAAGATCAACTAGCGGGCGGAGAGACCCAGTACTTC
>TRBV9|TRBJ2-7|-|-
CASSAGQHYEQYF
TGTGCCAGCAGCGCAGGACAGCACTACGAGCAGTACTTC
>TRBV18|TRBJ2-1|TRBD2|once
CASASGSSYNEQFF
TGTGCCAGCGCTAGCGGGAGCTCCTACAATGAGCAGTTCTTC
>TRBV13|TRBJ1-3|TRBD1|-
CASSLGRGSGGGNTIYF
TGTGCCAGCAGCTTAGGCCGAGGTTCAGGGGGAGGAAACACCATATATTTT
>TRBV11-3|TRBJ2-5|-|once
CASSLGRDGTQYF
TGTGCCAGCAGCTTAGGGAGAGACGGAACCCAGTACTTC
>TRBV15|TRBJ2-7|-|once
CATSREGGYEQYF
TGTGCCACCAGCCGAGAGGGGGGCTACGAGCAGTACTTC
>TRBV7-2|TRBJ2-1|TRBD2|once
CASSFLAGGPYNEQFF
TGTGCCAGCAGCTTCCTAGCGGGAGGGCCTTACAATGAGCAGTTCTTC
>TRBV11-3|TRBJ2-4|TRBD1|once
CASRPGTGGIQYF
TGTGCCAGCAGGCCCGGGACAGGGGGCATTCAGTACTTC
>TRBV4-2|TRBJ2-2|-|-
CASSQGNRPADGELFF
TGTGCCAGCAGCCAAGGGAACCGGCCAGCGGACGGGGAGCTGTTTTTT
>TRBV18|TRBJ2-7|-|-
CASSPATRGYEQYF
TGTGCCAGCTCACCAGCGACGAGGGGGTACGAGCAGTACTTC
>TRBV28|TRBJ2-7|TRBD2|-
CASRRIRGLAVREQYF
TGTGCCAGCAGGCGAATTCGGGGACTAGCGGTTCGCGAGCAGTACTTC